Listed here are 10 T cell receptor beta chains from one sample, sequenced in a study of blood T cell repertoires in COVID-19. Method: immunoSEQ multiplex PCR; TCRdb's copy keeps in-frame clones and lacks some. Counted here are over 200,000 clones, around nine tenths occurring once; the ten biggest clones make up 11%. The sequenced sample consisted of PBMCs or T cells enriched from blood (not recorded which). The source is a man aged 25-45 years who had recovered from COVID-19.

This clone has just one count. In nucleotides, the CDR3 is TGTGCCAGTGGGTCGGGGAACGGGTTGACCCAGTACTTC. Translating it yields CASGSGNGLTQYF. The chain uses TRBV19 and TRBJ2-5; D may be TRBD2 (5 bases). The CDR3 spans 13 residues. The ends were cut back, 8 bases at V and 7 bases at J, with 17 bases in the middle. Germline CDR1 is LNHDA and CDR2 is SQIVND (reference sequence).

This clone showed up just a few times. V gene TRBV7-2 combines with J gene TRBJ2-7, with D unclear. The CDR3 length is 14 residues. With 0 bases removed from V and 6 bases from J, the gap between germline ends came to 12 bases. Germline V gives CDR1 SGHTA, CDR2 FQGNSA. The CDR3 is CASSLAPTLSEQYF. The CDR3, as DNA: TGTGCCAGCAGCTTAGCCCCGACATTAAGCGAGCAGTACTTC.

CDR3 residues: CASSKGCIKRVSYNSPLHF. DNA of the CDR3: TGTGCCAGCAGCAAAGGTTGCATCAAGCGAGTCTCCTATAATTCACCCCTCCACTTT. The chain links TRBV21-1 to TRBJ1-6. TRBV21-1 corresponds to a pseudogene. The CDR3 sequence is 19 residues long.

The chain combines TRBV11-2 with TRBJ2-1; 7 nucleotides align to TRBD2. With V trimmed by 2 bases and J by 3 bases, 16 bases remained unmatched. Germline V lookup: CDR1 SGHAT, CDR2 FQNNGV. The CDR3 consists of 19 residues. The CDR3, as DNA: TGTGCCAGCAGCTTATTAGGTCTAGCGGCAGGCGGACTCTACAATGAGCAGTTCTTC. Protein product: CASSLLGLAAGGLYNEQFF.

CDR3 amino acids: CAWIVAGQGIPGYTF. In DNA form, the CDR3 reads TGTGCCTGGATAGTTGCAGGACAGGGGATTCCTGGCTACACCTTC. The chain employs TRBV30 and TRBJ1-2; 9 bases are a match to TRBD1. The germline CDR1 and CDR2 sequences are GTSNPN and SVGIG (reference sequence). V lost 4 bases and J lost 7; bases outside the gene matches: 13. This CDR3 spans 15 amino acids.

CDR3 loop: CASRTAVAGYTF. CDR3 in DNA: TGTGCCAGCAGGACAGCAGTCGCTGGCTACACCTTC. The chain has TRBV2 and TRBJ1-2; TRBD1 might be the D (5 bases). The germline V gene has CDR1 SNHLY and CDR2 FYNNEI. Trimming removed 6 bases at V and 7 bases at J, with 12 bases between. CDR3 length equals 12 residues.

The rearrangement joins TRBV19 to TRBJ1-5; the D is unclear. The CDR3 is made up of 17 amino acids. Germline V gene lookup returns CDR1 LNHDA and CDR2 SQIVND (reference sequence). V was trimmed by 5 bases and J by 1 base, leaving 18 bases between them. CDR3 DNA: TGTGCCAGTAGTCCCAGGATCCCGGGAACGAGCAATCAGCCCCAGCATTTT. Its translation is CASSPRIPGTSNQPQHF.

This chain uses TRBV7-2 with TRBJ1-1, with D possibly matching TRBD1 (5 bases). V lost 5 bases and J 4 bases, leaving 14 bases between the germline ends. Germline loops: CDR1 SGHTA, CDR2 FQGNSA. This CDR3 comprises 14 residues. CDR3: CASSVTGVVTEAFF. The CDR3, as DNA: TGTGCCAGCAGCGTAACGGGGGTGGTCACTGAAGCTTTCTTT.

This chain uses TRBV4-3 with TRBJ1-2; possible D gene TRBD1, 6 bases. The CDR3 runs to 15 residues. Germline V gene data show CDR1 as LGHNA and CDR2 as YSLEER. Trimming left V 1 base short and J 4 bases short, with 13 bases between. CDR3 nucleotide sequence: TGCGCCAGCAGCCAAGTAGGGGGAGTCGGCTATGGCTACACCTTC. It specifies CASSQVGGVGYGYTF.

The chain links TRBV7-9 to TRBJ2-5; D not certain. V lost 3 bases to trimming and J lost 5 bases, with 7 bases between them. The CDR3 has 12 amino acids. Germline V gene data show CDR1 as SEHNR and CDR2 as FQNEAQ (reference sequence). CDR3 coding DNA: TGTGCCAGCAGCTTTGGCTCGGAGACCCAGTACTTC. Amino acids: CASSFGSETQYF.